This passage covers 24 T cell receptor beta chains from one sample sequenced in a study of T cells in Graves' hyperthyroidism and ophthalmopathy. Amplification targeted TCR beta CDR3 regions from RNA transcripts. Researchers ran a first-round RT-PCR on the TCR CDR3 using the HTBI primer set. Via MiXCR, TCRdb re-called the multiplex PCR reads, giving one row per CDR3 protein. The repertoire includes approximately 530,000 distinct CDR3 sequences, about 20% of them detected once, and roughly 44% sits in the top ten. Sequencing was done on a sample of blood. The receptors originated from a man in his forties with Graves' ophthalmopathy.

In its sample, this clonotype was seen a few times. The chain has TRBV12-3 or TRBV12-4 and TRBJ2-2; TRBD2 matches at 9 bases. This CDR3 has 16 residues. V dropped 5 bases and J dropped 3; count of bases not matched to a gene: 7. Here the CDR3 DNA reads TGTGCCAGCAGTCCGGGACTAGCAATGGACACCGGGGAGCTGTTTTTT. Its protein is CASSPGLAMDTGELFF.

For the CDR3, the DNA is TGCAGTGCATCCTTCGAGGGGGCTAGGGAGCAGTACTTC. This translates into CSASFEGAREQYF. The V and J genes are TRBV20-1 and TRBJ2-7; 7 bases map to TRBD1. There are 13 residues in the CDR3. The ends lost 6 bases at V and 7 bases at J; junction bases unmatched: 12. Germline V lookup: CDR1 DFQATT, CDR2 SNEGSKA (reference sequence).

The chain uses TRBV27 and TRBJ2-2, with 8 bases aligning to TRBD1. This CDR3 is 16 amino acids long. The J segment lost 4 bases and the V segment lost 6 bases, leaving 10 bases of the junction unmatched. CDR1 is MNHEY, CDR2 SMNVEV, per germline (reference sequence). The CDR3 DNA sequence: TGTGCCAGCAGACTAGGACAGGGAGTTTTCACCGGGGAGCTGTTTTTT. This sequence encodes CASRLGQGVFTGELFF.

The rearrangement links TRBV7-3 to TRBJ2-2, with a tentative D call TRBD1 (5 bases). Per germline, CDR1 SGHTA and CDR2 FQGTGA. V gave up 4 bases and J gave up 8 bases, with 17 bases separating them. This CDR3 region has 15 residues. The CDR3 reads CASSSRHRAGGELFF. CDR3 coding DNA: TGTGCCAGCAGCTCCCGTCATCGGGCAGGGGGGGAGCTGTTTTTT.

The rearrangement uses TRBV11-2 and TRBJ2-7; TRBD2 agrees at 8 bases. The ends lost 4 bases at V and 4 bases at J; junction bases unmatched: 9. Per germline, CDR1 SGHAT and CDR2 FQNNGV. The CDR3 extends over 15 amino acids. CDR3 in amino acids: CASSSGGGTRYEQYF. CDR3 in DNA: TGTGCCAGCAGCTCCGGCGGGGGGACACGGTACGAGCAGTACTTC.

This clonotype was seen ten or more times. The chain employs TRBV2 and TRBJ2-1, with D possibly being TRBD2 (7 bases). The CDR3 runs 15 residues. Germline CDR1 SNHLY, CDR2 FYNNEI. Trimming pared 2 bases from V and 9 bases from J, leaving 17 bases between. The CDR3 spells CASSEMRGLGSEQFF. The DNA of the CDR3 is TGTGCCAGCAGTGAAATGCGGGGGCTCGGGAGTGAGCAGTTCTTC.

This clonotype was seen repeatedly, ten times or more. A single base separates this from a much larger clone, so it may be a read error. This chain connects TRBV2 to TRBJ2-2; D may correspond to TRBD1 or TRBD2 (5 bases each). The CDR3 extends over 12 amino acids. Germline V CDR1 and CDR2: SNHLY, FYNNEI. V lost 10 bases to trimming and J lost 6 bases, with 12 bases between them. The CDR3 region is CANRDEAGELFF. The DNA for the CDR3 is TGTGCCAACCGGGACGAGGCCGGGGAGCTGTTTTTT.

The V and J genes are TRBV5-1 and TRBJ1-2, with D unclear. CDR3 length equals 14 residues. CDR1 and CDR2 from the germline V gene are SGHRS and YFSETQ. V was cut by 4 bases and J by 1 base, with 11 bases left in between. The CDR3 loop reads CASSPGVGNYGYTF. CDR3 sequence (DNA): TGCGCCAGCAGCCCAGGCGTCGGTAACTATGGCTACACCTTC. Complete variable domain (other parts from reference TRBV5-1 and TRBJ1-2): KAGVTQTPRYLIKTRGQQVTLSCSPISGHRSVSWYQQTPGQGLQFLFEYFSETQRNKGNFPGRFSGRQFSNSRSEMNVSTLELGDSALYLCASSPGVGNYGYTFGSGTRLTVV.

This clonotype appeared many times. V gene TRBV7-2 combines with J gene TRBJ2-1; 9 positions agree with TRBD2. The V gene end was trimmed by 2 bases and the J gene end by 7 bases; junction bases not matched to a gene: 6. The CDR3 has 15 residues. Germline V gene data show CDR1 as SGHTA and CDR2 as FQGNSA. CDR3 coding DNA: TGTGCCAGCAGCTTATCTGCGGGAGGGGGTAATGAGCAGTTCTTC. Translated, it gives CASSLSAGGGNEQFF.

In its sample, this clonotype was seen many times. This chain uses TRBV11-2 with TRBJ2-7, with D perhaps TRBD1 (5 bases). V was shortened by 5 bases and J by 0 bases, with 17 bases between the two germline ends. Germline V gene data show CDR1 as SGHAT and CDR2 as FQNNGV. The CDR3 is made up of 16 amino acids. The CDR3 DNA follows: TGTGCCAGCAGCCTCAGGAGACAGTCAATCTCCTACGAGCAGTACTTC. Protein: CASSLRRQSISYEQYF.

This clonotype was counted only a few times. As DNA, the CDR3 is TGTGCCAGCAGCCAAGACCGACTTACTAAAGGGAATGAGCAGTTCTTC. This sequence encodes CASSQDRLTKGNEQFF. The V and J genes are TRBV14 and TRBJ2-1; unclear D gene. Germline V gene lookup returns CDR1 SGHDN and CDR2 FVKESK. The CDR3 is 16 residues long. Trimming left V 0 bases short and J 7 bases short, with 16 bases between. Full variable domain (outside the CDR3, taken from reference TRBV14 and TRBJ2-1): EAGVTQFPSHSVIEKGQTVTLRCDPISGHDNLYWYRRVMGKEIKFLLHFVKESKQDESGMPNNRFLAERTGGTYSTLKVQPAELEDSGVYFCASSQDRLTKGNEQFFGPGTRLTVL.

As regards this clonotype: The junction departs from the called germline gene at one end, perhaps through a read error. V and J are TRBV7-1 and TRBJ2-3; 13 bases line up with TRBD2. TRBV7-1 is designated an ORF whose function remains uncertain. The CDR3 runs 24 residues. CDR3 residues: CANSSTMFGSLTSGRPHFTDTQYF. The CDR3 nucleotides read TGTGCCAACAGCTCCACTATGTTCGGCAGCCTGACTAGCGGGAGGCCCCACTTCACAGATACGCAGTATTTC.

This clonotype was observed a handful of times. The V gene is TRBV5-1, the J gene TRBJ2-1; tentatively, D is TRBD1 or TRBD2 (5 bases each). V was trimmed by 0 bases and J by 8 bases, leaving 18 bases between them. CDR3 length: 16 residues. Per germline, CDR1 SGHRS and CDR2 YFSETQ. The CDR3 reads CASSLEVGAGYDEQFF. CDR3 coding DNA: TGCGCCAGCAGCTTGGAGGTCGGGGCAGGGTACGATGAGCAGTTCTTC.

This clonotype appeared many times. CDR3 protein: CASSFGTASSYNSPLHF. The DNA of the CDR3 is TGCGCCAGCAGCTTCGGGACAGCGAGCTCCTATAATTCACCCCTCCACTTT. The chain combines TRBV5-1 with TRBJ1-6; 7 nucleotides match TRBD1. V lost 2 bases to trimming and J lost 0 bases; unmatched junction nucleotides: 5. The CDR3 is 17 residues long. Germline CDR1 SGHRS, CDR2 YFSETQ.

This clonotype was observed a few times. The chain employs TRBV4-3 and TRBJ1-4, with a weak D call TRBD1 (5 bases). CDR1 is LGHNA and CDR2 is YSLEER in the germline V gene. Trimming removed 1 base at V and 5 bases at J, with 17 bases between. The CDR3 totals 17 residues. DNA for the CDR3: TGCGCCAGCAGCCAAGCCCCGGGGGAAATTACGAATGAAAAACTGTTTTTT. The encoded protein is CASSQAPGEITNEKLFF.

This clonotype was recorded at least ten times. V is TRBV3-1 and J is TRBJ1-1, with D unclear. CDR1 and CDR2 from the germline V gene are LGHDT and YNNKEL (reference sequence). V lost 4 bases and J lost 4, with 13 bases in between. This CDR3 comprises 14 residues. The CDR3 spells CASSPTLFGTEAFF. CDR3 nucleotide sequence: TGTGCCAGCAGCCCGACCTTGTTTGGCACTGAAGCTTTCTTT. The variable domain in full, completed from reference TRBV3-1 and TRBJ1-1, reads DTAVSQTPKYLVTQMGNDKSIKCEQNLGHDTMYWYKQDSKKFLKIMFSYNNKELIINETVPNRFSPKSPDKAHLNLHINSLELGDSAVYFCASSPTLFGTEAFFGQGTRLTVV.

The chain has TRBV25-1 and TRBJ1-1; TRBD1 matches at 7 bases. The CDR3 spans 13 residues. V was clipped by 8 bases and J by 4 bases; unmatched bases: 7. CDR1 is MGHDK, CDR2 SYGVNS, per germline. Here the CDR3 reads CASGLQGGTEAFF. The DNA of the CDR3 is TGTGCCAGCGGGCTCCAGGGGGGCACTGAAGCTTTCTTT.

This clonotype was found a few times. A much larger clone is a single base away; this may be a read error. The chain couples TRBV28 to TRBJ2-4, with D possibly being TRBD2 (5 bases). The germline V and J ends were trimmed by 8 bases and 6 bases, with 20 bases remaining between them. The CDR3 totals 15 residues. CDR1 and CDR2 from the germline V gene are MDHEN and SYDVKM. The CDR3 sequence: CASGRRSGSPNIQYF. The DNA of the CDR3 is TGTGCCAGCGGGCGGCGCAGCGGTTCCCCAAACATTCAGTACTTC.

This clonotype was counted ten times or more. The V gene is TRBV28, the J gene TRBJ1-2, with 9 bases matching TRBD1. Per germline, CDR1 MDHEN and CDR2 SYDVKM. The CDR3 is made up of 15 amino acids. V shed 3 bases, J shed 8 bases, and the junction held 10 bases outside the gene matches. The CDR3 spells CASSFGTGKILGYTF. For the CDR3, the DNA is TGTGCCAGCAGTTTTGGGACAGGGAAGATTCTGGGCTACACCTTC.

The J gene is TRBJ2-3, the V gene TRBV12-3 or TRBV12-4, with 7 bases fitting TRBD2. The CDR3 sequence is 18 residues long. The V gene end was trimmed by 5 bases and the J gene end by 0 bases; junction bases not matched to a gene: 14. The DNA for the CDR3 is TGTGCCAGCAGTCTAAGCCCGACTAGCATGGCTAGCACAGATACGCAGTATTTT. This codes for CASSLSPTSMASTDTQYF.

This clonotype was observed at least ten times. V and J are TRBV7-2 and TRBJ1-1; D gene unclear. Germline V CDR1 and CDR2: SGHTA, FQGNSA. This CDR3 is 14 amino acids long. V lost 0 bases and J 1 base, leaving 6 bases between the germline ends. CDR3 bases: TGTGCCAGCAGCTTAGCGTACGGGAACACTGAAGCTTTCTTT. Translating gives CASSLAYGNTEAFF.

The CDR3 coding sequence is TGCAGTGCTAGACGTAGACAGGGAGTTCATCAGCCCCAGCATTTT. It encodes CSARRRQGVHQPQHF. The V and J genes are TRBV20-1 and TRBJ1-5; 7 bases align to TRBD1. This CDR3 region has 15 residues. CDR1 and CDR2 from the germline V gene are DFQATT and SNEGSKA (reference sequence). The J segment lost 5 bases and the V segment lost 2 bases, leaving 9 bases of the junction unmatched.

The gene calls are TRBV19 and TRBJ1-5; 7 nucleotides match TRBD1. The V segment lost 9 bases and the J segment 1 base; nucleotides outside the gene matches: 9. CDR1 and CDR2 (germline): LNHDA, SQIVND (reference sequence). The CDR3 consists of 15 residues. DNA of the CDR3: TGTGCCAGCGTACGGGACAGCTTGAGCAATCAGCCCCAGCATTTT. This codes for CASVRDSLSNQPQHF.

This chain joins TRBV29-1 and TRBJ1-2; TRBD1 matches at 8 bases. In germline, CDR1 is SQVTM, CDR2 ANQGSEA. The CDR3 covers 14 residues. V trimming: 5 bases; J trimming: 4 bases; junction bases outside the gene matches: 9. The CDR3 bases are TGCAGCGTTTCTTCCGGGACAGGACTCTATGGCTACACCTTC. This sequence encodes CSVSSGTGLYGYTF.